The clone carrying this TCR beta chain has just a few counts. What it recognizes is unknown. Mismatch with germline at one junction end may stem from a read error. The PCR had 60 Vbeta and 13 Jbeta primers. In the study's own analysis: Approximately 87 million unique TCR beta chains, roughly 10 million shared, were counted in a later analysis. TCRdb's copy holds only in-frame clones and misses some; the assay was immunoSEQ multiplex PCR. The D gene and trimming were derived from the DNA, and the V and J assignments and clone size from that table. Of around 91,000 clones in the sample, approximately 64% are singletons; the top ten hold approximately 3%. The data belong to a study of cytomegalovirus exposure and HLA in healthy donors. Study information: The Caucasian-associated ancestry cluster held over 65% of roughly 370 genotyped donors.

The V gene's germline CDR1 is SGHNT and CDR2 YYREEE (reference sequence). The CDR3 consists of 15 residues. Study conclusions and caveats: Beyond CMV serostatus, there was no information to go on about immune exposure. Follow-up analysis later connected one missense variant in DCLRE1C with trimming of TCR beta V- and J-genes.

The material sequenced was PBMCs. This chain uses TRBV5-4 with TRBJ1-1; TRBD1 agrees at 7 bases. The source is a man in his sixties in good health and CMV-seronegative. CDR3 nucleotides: TGTGCCAGCAACTTGGGTCAGGGGGTGAACACTGAAGCTTTCTTT. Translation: CASNLGQGVNTEAFF.